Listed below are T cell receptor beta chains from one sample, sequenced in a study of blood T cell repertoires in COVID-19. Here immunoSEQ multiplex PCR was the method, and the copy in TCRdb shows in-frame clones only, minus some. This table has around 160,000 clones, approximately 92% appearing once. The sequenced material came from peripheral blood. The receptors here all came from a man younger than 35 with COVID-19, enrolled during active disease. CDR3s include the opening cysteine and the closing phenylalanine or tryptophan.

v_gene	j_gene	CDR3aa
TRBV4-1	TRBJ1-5	CASSQVPGPQPQHF
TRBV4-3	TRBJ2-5	CASSQVGQGFQETQYF
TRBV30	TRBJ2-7	CAWIPDRDYEQYF
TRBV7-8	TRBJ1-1	CASSLDGGPNTEAFF
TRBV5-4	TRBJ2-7	CASSLGTVEQYF
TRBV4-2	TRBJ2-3	CASSQAWTGAQDTQYF
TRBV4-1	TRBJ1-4	CASSRRLINNEKLLF
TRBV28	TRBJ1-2	CASSPAFRGVDGYTF
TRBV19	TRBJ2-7	CASSIGGWGYEQYF
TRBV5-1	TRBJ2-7	CASSFGGGSYEQYF
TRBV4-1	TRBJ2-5	CASSQTGQKEETQYF
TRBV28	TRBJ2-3	CASSLLTSGNTDTQYF
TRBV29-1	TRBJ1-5	CSVGEGGSNQPQHF
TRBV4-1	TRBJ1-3	CASSQLDKVAGNTIYF
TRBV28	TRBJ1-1	CASSLRMHTEAFF
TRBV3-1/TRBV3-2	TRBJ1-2	CASSLQGPRYGYTF
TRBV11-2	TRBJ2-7	CASSLGGIQGAREQYF
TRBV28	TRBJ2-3	CASSLGGRAGDTQYF
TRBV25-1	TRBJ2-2	CASSARGRSVGELFF
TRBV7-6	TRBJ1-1	CASSPQGALNTEAFF
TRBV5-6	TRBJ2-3	CASSPDQTRQGYF
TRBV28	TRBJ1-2	CASRLRHPNRGGGYTF
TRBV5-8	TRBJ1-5	CASSLIWGTGNQPQHF
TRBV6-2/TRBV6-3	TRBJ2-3	CASSYGRATDTQYF
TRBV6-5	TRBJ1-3	CASRRRGSGNTIYF
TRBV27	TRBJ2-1	CASSPFASGSNEQFF
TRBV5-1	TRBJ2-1	CASSLGLAVYNEQFF
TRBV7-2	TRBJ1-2	CASSLATGGRPNYGYTF
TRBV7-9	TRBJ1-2	CASSLGDRSNYGYTF
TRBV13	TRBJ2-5	CASSPQQATVTQETQYF
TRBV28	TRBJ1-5	CASTRDNNQPQHF
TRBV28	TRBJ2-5	CASRTTVHQGVETQYF
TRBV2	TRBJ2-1	CASRLSGNEQFF
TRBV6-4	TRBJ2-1	CASSAGQGYNEQFF
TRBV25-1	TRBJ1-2	CASSEYRGGYTF
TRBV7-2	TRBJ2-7	CASSLVSQGDTYEQYF
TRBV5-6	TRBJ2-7	CASSSGNYEQYF
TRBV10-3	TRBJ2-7	CAISDITGEQYF
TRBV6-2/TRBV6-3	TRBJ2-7	CASSKGQTYEQYF
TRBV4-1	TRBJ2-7	CASSQPSALTGALYEQYF
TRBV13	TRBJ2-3	CASYRLAPMDTQYF
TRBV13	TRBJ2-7	CASTLWGLSYEQYF
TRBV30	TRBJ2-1	CAYDRGSYNEQFF
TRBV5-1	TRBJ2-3	CASSSRTGSTDTQYF
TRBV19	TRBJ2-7	CASSISSGPYEQYF